Each of the 5 T cell receptor beta chains below was sequenced from the same sample in a study of T cell responses to AZD1222 COVID-19 vaccine. Repertoires were generated with immunoSEQ multiplex PCR, while TCRdb's copy carries only in-frame clones and drops some. The repertoire holds fewer than 200,000 clones, with around 87% as singletons. The specimen was peripheral blood, collected 28 days after the second AZD1222 dose. These receptors were collected from an adult who received the AZD1222 COVID-19 vaccine.

V usage is TRBV3-1 (or the pseudogene TRBV3-2) and J usage is TRBJ2-1; a possible D gene is TRBD2 (5 bases). Germline assignment: CDR1 LGHDT and CDR2 YNNKEL (reference sequence). This CDR3 is built from 15 residues. Trimming shortened V by 5 bases and J by 0 bases, and 11 bases separated the two germline ends. The CDR3 is CASSRPRDSYNEQFF. CDR3 coding DNA: TGTGCCAGCAGCAGACCTCGGGACTCCTACAATGAGCAGTTCTTC.

V usage is TRBV7-3 and J usage is TRBJ1-4; D not certain. Trimming left V 4 bases short and J 5 bases short, with 8 bases between. This CDR3 has 13 amino acids. Germline V gives CDR1 SGHTA, CDR2 FQGTGA. For the CDR3, the DNA is TGTGCCAGCAGCTCGGGCCCCAATGAAAAACTGTTTTTT. It specifies CASSSGPNEKLFF.

The chain uses TRBV5-6 and TRBJ1-2; D gene unclear. V dropped 0 bases and J dropped 8 bases, with 11 bases sitting between them. The CDR3 has 13 residues. The V gene's germline CDR1 is SGHDT and CDR2 YYEEEE. The CDR3 region has the DNA TGTGCCAGCAGCTTGGACCGGGAGAGGGGCTACACCTTC. This gives the protein CASSLDRERGYTF.

The chain carries TRBV6-5 and TRBJ1-5; 7 nucleotides agree with TRBD1. Germline assignment: CDR1 MNHEY and CDR2 SVGAGI. V lost 8 bases and J lost 7; bases outside the gene matches: 5. The CDR3 covers 12 residues. The chain's CDR3 is CASSRGGQPQHF. CDR3 in DNA: TGTGCCAGCTCAAGAGGGGGCCAGCCCCAGCATTTT.

This chain links TRBV25-1 with TRBJ1-2, with TRBD1 matching over 9 bases. The germline V gene encodes CDR1 MGHDK and CDR2 SYGVNS. This CDR3 region has 14 residues. The junction had 5 bases not matched to a gene; V was cut back by 3 bases and J by 6 bases. The CDR3 DNA reads as TGTGCCAGCAGTGACCCGGGACAGGGAGATGGCTACACCTTC. This gives the protein CASSDPGQGDGYTF.